Below are 18 T cell receptor beta chains sequenced from a single sample in a study of neurological immune-mediated disorders. Stated time point: longitudinal time-point 2. TCRdb independently ran MiXCR on the 5' RACE reads; one entry per CDR3 protein. The sample yields 84,000 or so distinct CDR3 sequences, about 13% seen once. The sequenced sample was PBMCs. The receptors were sampled from a female donor with HTLV-1-associated myelopathy (HAM/TSP).

This clonotype has just a few counts. A much larger clone sits a single nucleotide away, making a read error possible. The rearrangement joins TRBV24-1 to TRBJ2-1, with D unresolved. In germline, CDR1 is KGHDR, CDR2 SFDVKD. The CDR3 is 11 residues long. Trimming cost V 5 bases and J 8 bases, with 6 bases left between them. The CDR3 region is CATSGRDEQFF. DNA of the CDR3: TGTGCCACCAGTGGTAGGGATGAGCAGTTCTTC.

This clonotype was seen ten or more times. The chain joins TRBV2 to TRBJ2-7, with D uncertain. The V gene lost 2 bases and the J gene lost 1 base, with 12 bases spanning the gap. This CDR3 spans 15 amino acids. CDR1 and CDR2 (germline): SNHLY, FYNNEI. The CDR3 here is CASSERVLSSYEQYF. The CDR3, as DNA: TGTGCCAGCAGTGAAAGGGTATTATCGTCCTACGAGCAGTACTTC.

To note about this clonotype: Possible read error: a much larger clone is one base away. The chain employs TRBV5-1 and TRBJ1-4, with a tentative D call TRBD1 (5 bases). The V gene lost 4 bases and the J gene lost 3 bases, with 7 bases spanning the gap. The CDR3 runs 13 residues. CDR1 and CDR2 (germline): SGHRS, YFSETQ. This CDR3 reads CASSGGANEKLFF. Here the CDR3 DNA reads TGCGCCAGCAGCGGGGGAGCTAATGAAAAACTGTTTTTT.

The chain recombines TRBV5-1 with TRBJ2-2; D remains unclear. Germline V gene data show CDR1 as SGHRS and CDR2 as YFSETQ. The CDR3 spans 16 residues. With 1 base removed from V and 5 bases from J, the gap between germline ends came to 15 bases. The CDR3 is CASSLTWQISTGELFF. DNA of the CDR3: TGCGCCAGCAGCTTGACCTGGCAGATCTCAACCGGGGAGCTGTTTTTT.

This clonotype was counted at least ten times. The genes are TRBV6-6 and TRBJ1-5; D unresolved. The germline V and J ends were trimmed by 0 bases and 4 bases, with 16 bases remaining between them. The CDR3 totals 17 residues. CDR1 is MNHNY, CDR2 SVGAGI, per germline (reference sequence). The CDR3 loop is CASSYSAVTRLNQPQHF. The CDR3 DNA reads TGTGCCAGCAGTTACTCGGCGGTAACAAGGTTGAATCAGCCCCAGCATTTT.

This clonotype was counted many times. At one end, the junction sequence differs from germline, possibly due to a read error. V and J are TRBV5-1 and TRBJ1-1, with a tentative D call TRBD1 (5 bases). Germline lookup yields CDR1 SGHRS and CDR2 YFSETQ. This CDR3 comprises 17 residues. For the CDR3, the DNA is TGCGCCAGCAACTTGGGGGGTTCCGGGTTCATGAACACTGAAGCTTTCTTT. Translating gives CASNLGGSGFMNTEAFF.

This clonotype has at least ten counts. This sequence joins TRBV7-2 and TRBJ2-2; 9 bases line up with TRBD2. CDR1 and CDR2 (germline): SGHTA, FQGNSA. This CDR3 region has 17 residues. Losses at the gene ends were 5 bases for V and 2 bases for J; bases not matched to a gene: 9. As DNA, the CDR3 is TGTGCCAGCAGCCCCTGGCGCGGGGGGGCCAACACCGGGGAGCTGTTTTTT. This gives the protein CASSPWRGGANTGELFF.

This clonotype was observed at least ten times. The chain has TRBV5-1 and TRBJ1-1; TRBD1 agrees at 7 bases. Unmatched junction bases numbered 7, after V lost 4 bases and J lost 4 bases. The CDR3 has 14 amino acids. Germline CDR1 SGHRS, CDR2 YFSETQ. CDR3 bases: TGCGCCAGCAGCCCAGGGGGAAGCGGCACTGAAGCTTTCTTT. Protein product: CASSPGGSGTEAFF.

This clonotype was found many times. The rearrangement joins TRBV12-3 or TRBV12-4 to TRBJ1-5, with 8 nucleotides matching TRBD1. The CDR3 is 15 amino acids. The V segment lost 1 base and the J segment 6 bases; nucleotides outside the gene matches: 5. The CDR3 nucleotides are TGTGCCAGCAGTTTAGGCAGGGGGCTCGGTCAGCCCCAGCATTTT. Protein sequence: CASSLGRGLGQPQHF.

This clonotype occurred a few times. The chain employs TRBV20-1 and TRBJ2-3; TRBD2 is a possible D gene (5 bases). The CDR3 has 11 amino acids. Germline V lookup: CDR1 DFQATT, CDR2 SNEGSKA (reference sequence). V gave up 3 bases and J gave up 7 bases, with 8 bases separating them. The chain's CDR3 is CSASTRYTQYF. CDR3 DNA sequence: TGCAGTGCTAGTACTAGGTATACGCAGTATTTT.

This clonotype was counted between two and nine times. The chain links TRBV28 to TRBJ1-1, with D uncertain. Germline assignment: CDR1 MDHEN and CDR2 SYDVKM. The CDR3 spans 13 residues. V was trimmed by 3 bases and J by 4 bases, leaving 9 bases between them. In nucleotides, the CDR3 is TGTGCCAGCAGTTTCGAGTTATTCACTGAAGCTTTCTTT. Protein: CASSFELFTEAFF.

This clonotype has at least ten counts. This chain connects TRBV27 to TRBJ1-5; no clear D gene. The germline gives CDR1 MNHEY, CDR2 SMNVEV (reference sequence). With 6 bases removed from V and 3 bases from J, the gap between germline ends came to 6 bases. The CDR3 sequence is 12 residues long. The DNA for the CDR3 is TGTGCCAGCAGCAACTACAATCAGCCCCAGCATTTT. Translation: CASSNYNQPQHF.

The table lists this clonotype with many counts. The chain joins TRBV5-1 to TRBJ2-2; possibly TRBD1 or TRBD2 for D (6 bases each). The germline V gene encodes CDR1 SGHRS and CDR2 YFSETQ. This CDR3 region has 14 residues. Trimming removed 4 bases at V and 4 bases at J, with 11 bases between. CDR3 coding DNA: TGCGCCAGCAGCGAACAGGGAGGCACCGGGGAGCTGTTTTTT. This encodes CASSEQGGTGELFF.

Many counts were recorded for this clonotype. The V call is TRBV2, the J call TRBJ2-7, with 14 bases fitting TRBD2. The CDR3 is made up of 14 amino acids. Germline lookup yields CDR1 SNHLY and CDR2 FYNNEI. J gave up 5 bases and V 6 bases, and 3 bases lay outside the gene matches. The CDR3 DNA reads as TGTGCCAGCAGAGGACTAGCGGGGGGTAACGAGCAGTACTTC. It is translated as CASRGLAGGNEQYF.

This clonotype was observed at least ten times. The V call is TRBV9, the J call TRBJ2-1; the match to TRBD1 covers 12 bases. Germline assignment: CDR1 SGDLS and CDR2 YYNGEE. Trimming took 2 bases from V and 7 from J; bases not matched to a gene: 1. There are 14 residues in the CDR3. CDR3 residues: CASSVGQGANEQFF. CDR3 nucleotide sequence: TGTGCCAGCAGCGTGGGACAGGGGGCAAATGAGCAGTTCTTC.

In its sample, this clonotype was seen many times. The chain employs TRBV3-1 and TRBJ2-3, with a tentative D call TRBD2 (6 bases). CDR1 is LGHDT, CDR2 YNNKEL, per germline (reference sequence). The germline V and J ends were trimmed by 4 bases and 4 bases, with 12 bases remaining between them. The CDR3 length is 14 residues. The CDR3 here is CASSRDGGSDTQYF. CDR3 DNA: TGTGCCAGCAGCCGGGACGGGGGTTCAGATACGCAGTATTTT.

This clonotype occurred many times. The V gene is TRBV10-3, the J gene TRBJ1-5, with 8 bases matching TRBD1. The CDR3 consists of 15 residues. V lost 6 bases, J lost 1 base, and 5 bases stayed unmatched. CDR1 and CDR2 from the germline V gene are ENHRY and SYGVKD. The CDR3 nucleotides are TGTGCCATCAGCGCGGACAGGGACAGCAATCAGCCCCAGCATTTT. Encoded protein: CAISADRDSNQPQHF.

This clonotype was seen many times. The chain carries TRBV18 and TRBJ2-3; D not resolved. This CDR3 region has 13 residues. The germline V gene has CDR1 KGHSH and CDR2 LQKENI. Trimming took 3 bases from V and 2 from J, leaving 6 bases between them. The CDR3 DNA sequence: TGTGCCAGCTCACCGGACCTCACAGATACGCAGTATTTT. Protein product: CASSPDLTDTQYF. Using reference TRBV18 and TRBJ2-3 for the parts outside the CDR3, the full variable domain is NAGVMQNPRHLVRRRGQEARLRCSPMKGHSHVYWYRQLPEEGLKFMVYLQKENIIDESGMPKERFSAEFPKEGPSILRIQQVVRGDSAAYFCASSPDLTDTQYFGPGTRLTVL.